The 14 T cell receptor beta chains reported below all come from one sample, sequenced in a study of blood T cells in healthy people across ages. Primed by a sample-barcoded 5' primer and a J-beta primer mix, a second PCR proceeded for 7 to 11 cycles. TCRdb itself ran the 5' RACE reads through MiXCR, one entry per CDR3 protein. The sample shows about 730,000 distinct CDR3 sequences, around 46% of them seen only once. The specimen sequenced was blood. These receptors were taken from a woman in her sixties or seventies in good health.

This chain connects TRBV28 to TRBJ2-1, with 8 bases that match TRBD2. Losses at the gene ends were 5 bases for V and 3 bases for J; bases not matched to a gene: 3. The CDR3 loop spans 14 amino acids. Germline CDR1 MDHEN, CDR2 SYDVKM. The CDR3 sequence is CASSIAGYYNEQFF. The CDR3 bases are TGTGCCAGCAGTATAGCGGGATACTACAATGAGCAGTTCTTC.

This rearrangement joins TRBV10-2 to TRBJ1-1; 8 bases are a match to TRBD1. Germline V gene sequence: CDR1 WSHSY, CDR2 SAAADI. The CDR3 totals 15 residues. Germline trimming cut 4 bases from V and 5 bases from J; bases unmatched to any gene: 9. The CDR3 loop reads CASSAVDRGSTEAFF. CDR3 nucleotides: TGCGCCAGCAGTGCGGTCGACAGGGGATCAACTGAAGCTTTCTTT.

This rearrangement joins TRBV6-2 or TRBV6-3 to TRBJ2-3, with 11 bases fitting TRBD2. The CDR3 spans 19 residues. CDR1 and CDR2 from the germline V gene are MNHEY and SVGEGT. Trimming removed 4 bases from V and 0 bases from J; junction bases left unmatched: 12. CDR3 in amino acids: CASSFNTGTSGASTDTQYF. As DNA, the CDR3 is TGTGCCAGCAGTTTCAACACCGGGACTAGCGGCGCTAGCACAGATACGCAGTATTTT.

In this sample, this clonotype turned up many times. Here the CDR3 DNA reads TGTGCCAGCGCTAGGACAGGGGATCATGGCTACACCTTC. This gives the protein CASARTGDHGYTF. The chain combines TRBV6-2 or TRBV6-3 with TRBJ1-2, with 9 nucleotides matching TRBD1. Germline values: CDR1 MNHEY, CDR2 SVGEGT. The CDR3 has 13 amino acids. The J segment lost 6 bases and the V segment lost 8 bases, leaving 7 bases of the junction unmatched.

CDR3 region: CASSITPAGGGETQYF. The CDR3 DNA follows: TGTGCCAGTAGTATAACTCCAGCGGGAGGTGGAGAGACCCAGTACTTC. The chain recombines TRBV19 with TRBJ2-5; 9 nucleotides align to TRBD2. After removal of 2 bases from V and 4 bases from J, the junction contained 8 bases not matched to a gene. From germline, CDR1 is LNHDA and CDR2 SQIVND (reference sequence). The CDR3 has 16 amino acids.

V and J are TRBV6-1 and TRBJ2-2, with 7 bases identical to TRBD1. Germline V gene sequence: CDR1 MNHNS, CDR2 SASEGT. This CDR3 contains 15 residues. The V and J ends lost 6 bases and 2 bases, in that order; junction bases with no gene match: 6. CDR3 sequence: CASSHNRGNTGELFF. CDR3 bases: TGTGCCAGCAGCCACAACAGGGGTAACACCGGGGAGCTGTTTTTT.

This clonotype was seen more than once but under ten times. V and J are TRBV20-1 and TRBJ2-5; D perhaps matches TRBD1 (5 bases). The J call is in doubt because the DNA end fits TRBJ2-7 better. Germline lookup yields CDR1 DFQATT and CDR2 SNEGSKA (reference sequence). This CDR3 has 15 amino acids. Written as DNA, the CDR3 is TGCAGTGCCCTGATGAGGAACAGGCTCAAGCCCGAGCAGTACTTC. Translated: CSALMRNRLKPEQYF.

The V gene is TRBV9, the J gene TRBJ2-2; 7 nucleotides align to TRBD1. Germline lookup yields CDR1 SGDLS and CDR2 YYNGEE. This CDR3 spans 16 amino acids. Losses at the gene ends were 1 base for V and 0 bases for J; bases not matched to a gene: 3. In nucleotides, the CDR3 is TGTGCCAGCAGCGTAACGGACAGGACGAACACCGGGGAGCTGTTTTTT. Translation: CASSVTDRTNTGELFF.

J is TRBJ2-3 and V is TRBV29-1, with 7 bases fitting TRBD2. This CDR3 is built from 15 residues. V trimming: 0 bases; J trimming: 0 bases; junction bases outside the gene matches: 3. Per the germline V gene, CDR1 is SQVTM and CDR2 is ANQGSEA. CDR3 amino acids: CSVEDWRESTDTQYF. Written as DNA, the CDR3 is TGCAGCGTTGAAGATTGGCGGGAGAGCACAGATACGCAGTATTTT.

This chain links TRBV4-1 with TRBJ1-2, with 7 positions matching TRBD1. The CDR3 runs to 15 residues. J gave up 5 bases and V 0 bases, and 6 bases lay outside the gene matches. Looked up from germline, CDR1 is MGHRA and CDR2 is YSYEKL. The CDR3 loop is CASSQDLSGGYGYTF. The CDR3 DNA is TGCGCCAGCAGCCAAGATCTGTCAGGGGGGTATGGCTACACCTTC.

This clonotype has a handful of counts. The gene calls are TRBV2 and TRBJ1-1; D remains unclear. In germline, CDR1 is SNHLY, CDR2 FYNNEI. The V and J ends lost 7 bases and 1 base respectively, with 10 bases between them. CDR3 length equals 13 residues. DNA for the CDR3: TGTGCCAGCAAGGTAGAAGAGAACACTGAAGCTTTCTTT. It yields the protein CASKVEENTEAFF.

This chain links TRBV5-1 with TRBJ1-6, with D maybe TRBD1 (6 bases). CDR1 is SGHRS and CDR2 is YFSETQ in the germline V gene. CDR3 size: 17 residues. V was trimmed by 0 bases and J by 10 bases, leaving 20 bases between them. CDR3 sequence reads: CASSLEGTQKASSPLHF. The CDR3 DNA reads TGCGCCAGCAGCTTGGAAGGGACACAAAAGGCTTCCTCACCCCTCCACTTT.

This clonotype was observed a handful of times. The J gene is TRBJ2-5, the V gene TRBV20-1; no clear D. Trimming removed 2 bases at V and 0 bases at J, with 7 bases between. The CDR3 has 13 residues. Germline V CDR1 and CDR2: DFQATT, SNEGSKA (reference sequence). In nucleotides, the CDR3 is TGCAGTGCTAGAAGTGGGTACCAAGAGACCCAGTACTTC. It encodes CSARSGYQETQYF.

This clonotype was counted ten times or more. This chain connects TRBV10-3 to TRBJ2-7, with D maybe TRBD2 (6 bases). V was trimmed by 5 bases and J by 0 bases, leaving 20 bases between them. This CDR3 contains 17 residues. Germline V gene lookup returns CDR1 ENHRY and CDR2 SYGVKD. The CDR3 is CAISFTSTGTDSYEQYF. CDR3 coding DNA: TGTGCCATCAGTTTTACTTCGACCGGGACTGACTCCTACGAGCAGTACTTC.